This T cell receptor beta chain was sequenced for a study of blood T cell repertoires in COVID-19. Across the whole study: Donors in the United States, Italy and Spain gave samples during acute or convalescent COVID-19. T cells, B-cell-depleted T cells, or PBMCs supplied cDNA or gDNA.

Authors' processing steps: Reference gene primer amplification gave estimated nucleated cell counts. The method was immunoSEQ multiplex PCR; TCRdb's version includes in-frame clones alone and lacks a portion of them. The DNA gave D and trimming, while V, J and clone size come from that table. The sample holds 110,000 to 150,000 clones, under 90% seen once. The CDR3 contains 12 residues. Trimming stripped 5 bases from V and 5 bases from J, with 6 bases between. Germline V CDR1 and CDR2: KGHDR, SFDVKD. The TCR comes from a man aged 70-80 years who had recovered from COVID-19. The chain carries TRBV24-1 and TRBJ2-1; maybe TRBD1 (6 bases). Material for sequencing was peripheral blood. Written as DNA, the CDR3 is TGTGCCACCAGTGCAGGGGACAATGAGCAGTTCTTC. This codes for CATSAGDNEQFF.